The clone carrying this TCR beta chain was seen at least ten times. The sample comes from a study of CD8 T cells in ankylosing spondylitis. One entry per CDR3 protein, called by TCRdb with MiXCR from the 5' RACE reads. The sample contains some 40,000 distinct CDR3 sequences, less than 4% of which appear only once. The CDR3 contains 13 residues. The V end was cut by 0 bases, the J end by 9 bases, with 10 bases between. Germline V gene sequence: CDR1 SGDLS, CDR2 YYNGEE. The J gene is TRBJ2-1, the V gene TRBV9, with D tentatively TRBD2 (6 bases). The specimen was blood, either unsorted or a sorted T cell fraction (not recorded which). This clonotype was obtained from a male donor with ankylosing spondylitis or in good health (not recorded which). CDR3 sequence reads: CASSVGRVGEQFF. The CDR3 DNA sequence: TGTGCCAGCAGCGTAGGGAGGGTGGGTGAGCAGTTCTTC.